These 12 T cell receptor beta chains came from one sample sequenced in a study of blood T cell repertoires in COVID-19. Sequenced by immunoSEQ multiplex PCR; TCRdb stores in-frame clones only, minus some. The table records hundreds of thousands of clones, 90% of them present only once. Sequenced: peripheral blood. These receptors were taken from a woman under 30 with acute or convalescent COVID-19.

The chain carries TRBV3-1 (or the pseudogene TRBV3-2) and TRBJ2-5; 8 bases match TRBD2. This CDR3 has 13 amino acids. Looked up from germline, CDR1 is LGHDT and CDR2 is YNNKEL (reference sequence). Trimming took 1 base from V and 14 from J; bases not matched to a gene: 9. The DNA for the CDR3 is TGTGCCAGCAGCCAAGCCACAGCGGGGGTGGCCTACTTC. It yields the protein CASSQATAGVAYF.

The chain has TRBV5-1 and TRBJ2-1; 15 bases agree with TRBD2. The CDR3 consists of 17 residues. Germline values: CDR1 SGHRS, CDR2 YFSETQ. V trimming: 1 base; J trimming: 6 bases; junction bases outside the gene matches: 5. The chain's CDR3 is CASSLRGTSGGRNEQFF. The DNA for the CDR3 is TGCGCCAGCAGCTTGCGTGGGACTAGCGGGGGGCGCAATGAGCAGTTCTTC.

The chain joins TRBV18 to TRBJ2-7, with 9 bases that match TRBD1. The CDR3 extends over 13 amino acids. V shed 6 bases, J shed 6 bases, and the junction held 6 bases outside the gene matches. CDR1 is KGHSH and CDR2 is LQKENI in the germline V gene. In DNA, the CDR3 is TGTGCCAGCTCCCTGACAGGGGGGATCGAGCAGTACTTC. Its translation is CASSLTGGIEQYF.

The genes are TRBV7-8 and TRBJ1-1, with 9 nucleotides matching TRBD1. With V trimmed by 1 base and J by 3 bases, 3 bases remained unmatched. This CDR3 has 15 amino acids. Germline CDR1 is SGHVS and CDR2 is FQNEAQ. CDR3 nucleotide sequence: TGTGCCAGCAGCTTAGTAAGACAGGGGGACACTGAAGCTTTCTTT. It yields the protein CASSLVRQGDTEAFF.

This clone was recorded a few times. The J gene is TRBJ2-2, the V gene TRBV6-2 or TRBV6-3, with D perhaps TRBD1 (6 bases). Germline V gene lookup returns CDR1 MNHEY and CDR2 SVGEGT. This CDR3 contains 16 residues. V lost 3 bases to trimming and J lost 2 bases, with 13 bases between them. CDR3 nucleotide sequence: TGTGCCAGCAGTTATCGCGGCAGGGGTAACACCGGGGAGCTGTTTTTT. It translates to CASSYRGRGNTGELFF.

The V and J genes are TRBV11-2 and TRBJ1-5; no reliable D call. CDR1 and CDR2 (germline): SGHAT, FQNNGV. This CDR3 spans 14 amino acids. Trimming took off 1 base at V and 5 bases at J, with 9 bases between the two ends. CDR3 nucleotides: TGTGCCAGCAGCTTAGGAGGCCCAGATCAGCCCCAGCATTTT. Its protein product is CASSLGGPDQPQHF.

The genes are TRBV18 and TRBJ1-1; D not certain. The germline V gene encodes CDR1 KGHSH and CDR2 LQKENI. This CDR3 has 13 residues. V was shortened by 4 bases and J by 0 bases, with 6 bases between the two germline ends. CDR3 bases: TGTGCCAGCTCACAGGGAGTGAACACTGAAGCTTTCTTT. It yields the protein CASSQGVNTEAFF.

The chain uses TRBV4-1 and TRBJ2-5, with 9 bases aligning to TRBD1. Trimming at V came to 8 bases and at J to 2 bases, leaving 6 bases not matched to a gene. The CDR3 consists of 14 residues. Germline values: CDR1 MGHRA, CDR2 YSYEKL. Here the CDR3 DNA reads TGCGCCAGCTGCCGGACAGGGGTACAAGAGACCCAGTACTTC. Its translation is CASCRTGVQETQYF.

This chain links TRBV28 with TRBJ2-1, with D possibly TRBD2 on 6 matching bases. V lost 6 bases and J 3 bases, leaving 15 bases between the germline ends. Germline V gives CDR1 MDHEN, CDR2 SYDVKM. The CDR3 loop spans 15 amino acids. The chain's CDR3 is CASSRRETFYNEQFF. The CDR3 bases are TGTGCCAGCAGCCGGAGGGAAACTTTCTACAATGAGCAGTTCTTC.

The chain is built from TRBV5-1 and TRBJ1-1; no clear D. This CDR3 spans 15 amino acids. The ends were cut back, 0 bases at V and 4 bases at J, with 13 bases in the middle. CDR1 and CDR2 (germline): SGHRS, YFSETQ. CDR3 sequence (DNA): TGCGCCAGCAGCTTGGATCCCTCGTCGGGCACTGAAGCTTTCTTT. Translated: CASSLDPSSGTEAFF.

The chain has TRBV25-1 and TRBJ2-7; 8 bases are a match to TRBD2. The CDR3 contains 15 residues. Losses at the gene ends were 0 bases for V and 7 bases for J; bases not matched to a gene: 8. Germline V gene sequence: CDR1 MGHDK, CDR2 SYGVNS. The DNA for the CDR3 is TGTGCCAGCAGTGAATATCAAGCGGGGGTCGAGGAGCAGTACTTC. It yields the protein CASSEYQAGVEEQYF.

This clone occurred once. The chain uses TRBV7-9 and TRBJ1-2; 10 nucleotides match TRBD1. Germline V gene sequence: CDR1 SEHNR, CDR2 FQNEAQ (reference sequence). CDR3 size: 16 residues. V lost 7 bases, J lost 2 bases, and 10 bases stayed unmatched. This CDR3 reads CASTSAGGQGNYGYTF. CDR3 in DNA: TGTGCCAGCACCTCTGCCGGGGGACAGGGGAACTATGGCTACACCTTC.